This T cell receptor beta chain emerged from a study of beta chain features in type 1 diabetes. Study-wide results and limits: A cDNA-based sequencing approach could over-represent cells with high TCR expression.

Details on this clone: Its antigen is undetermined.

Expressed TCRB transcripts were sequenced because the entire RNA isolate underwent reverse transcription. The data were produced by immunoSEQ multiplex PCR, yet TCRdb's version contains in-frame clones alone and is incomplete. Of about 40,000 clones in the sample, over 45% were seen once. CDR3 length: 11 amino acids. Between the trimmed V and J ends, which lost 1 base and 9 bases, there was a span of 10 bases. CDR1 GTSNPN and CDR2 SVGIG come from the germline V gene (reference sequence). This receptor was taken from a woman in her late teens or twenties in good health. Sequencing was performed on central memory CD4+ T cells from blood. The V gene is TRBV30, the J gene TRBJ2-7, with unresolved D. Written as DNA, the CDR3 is TGTGCCTGGAGTGGAACGAGATGGCAGTACTTC. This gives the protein CAWSGTRWQYF.